The present entry profiles one T cell receptor (beta chain) with its context. Germline V CDR1 and CDR2: DFQATT, SNEGSKA (reference sequence). The CDR3 has 17 amino acids. Trimming pared 2 bases from V and 2 bases from J, leaving 19 bases between. TCRdb reprocessed the 5' RACE reads with MiXCR, giving one entry per CDR3 protein. The table shows 8,400 or so distinct CDR3 sequences, with approximately 57% occurring only once. The chain has TRBV20-1 and TRBJ1-5; tentative D call: TRBD1 (6 bases). The sample taken for sequencing was tumor-infiltrating memory CD4+ T cells sorted from the breast tumor. Subset defined: memory CD4+ T cells, CD4+CD45RO+CD25-. This receptor was taken from a female donor with breast cancer. The CDR3 spells CSARSFRDNMGNQPQHF. As DNA, the CDR3 is TGCAGTGCTAGATCCTTCCGGGACAACATGGGCAATCAGCCCCAGCATTTT.